Listed here are 10 T cell receptor beta chains from one sample, sequenced in a study of control samples from healthy donors and cancer patients. Profiled with immunoSEQ multiplex PCR; TCRdb holds only in-frame clones, not every one. Of 150,000 to 200,000 clones listed, over 85% were seen once; the top ten hold more than 1.2%. Sequenced input: blood. These receptors originate from a man aged 18 to 29 in good health.

This chain joins TRBV2 and TRBJ2-1; the match to TRBD1 covers 9 bases. Germline-derived CDR1 and CDR2 are SNHLY and FYNNEI. V lost 0 bases to trimming and J lost 16 bases; unmatched junction nucleotides: 7. The CDR3 consists of 13 residues. CDR3 nucleotides: TGTGCCAGCAGTGAAGCGCGGGGGACAGGGTCTTTCTTC. It translates to CASSEARGTGSFF.

This chain links TRBV10-3 with TRBJ2-7; the D is unclear. The V gene lost 4 bases and the J gene lost 4 bases, with 11 bases spanning the gap. Germline CDR1 is ENHRY and CDR2 is SYGVKD. CDR3 size: 13 residues. The chain's CDR3 is CAISARKQYEQYF. Written as DNA, the CDR3 is TGTGCCATCAGTGCCCGCAAACAGTACGAGCAGTACTTC.

This chain joins TRBV5-6 and TRBJ1-2; D perhaps matches TRBD1 (5 bases). Germline CDR1 is SGHDT and CDR2 is YYEEEE. Trimming took off 0 bases at V and 4 bases at J, with 13 bases between the two ends. The CDR3 has 15 residues. Here the CDR3 DNA reads TGTGCCAGCAGCTTGGCCCCAGGGCCTAGCTATGGCTACACCTTC. Translating gives CASSLAPGPSYGYTF.

The V and J genes are TRBV18 and TRBJ2-3, with 10 bases lining up with TRBD2. The CDR3 spans 18 residues. Trimming removed 6 bases from V and 4 bases from J; junction bases left unmatched: 16. Germline V gene lookup returns CDR1 KGHSH and CDR2 LQKENI. The CDR3 sequence: CASSNDIAGGPEPDTQYF. Written as DNA, the CDR3 is TGTGCCAGCTCGAACGATATAGCGGGGGGCCCCGAGCCAGATACGCAGTATTTT. Variable domain in full (rest from reference TRBV18 and TRBJ2-3): NAGVMQNPRHLVRRRGQEARLRCSPMKGHSHVYWYRQLPEEGLKFMVYLQKENIIDESGMPKERFSAEFPKEGPSILRIQQVVRGDSAAYFCASSNDIAGGPEPDTQYFGPGTRLTVL.

V usage is TRBV2 and J usage is TRBJ1-1, with TRBD1 matching 7 bases. This CDR3 contains 15 residues. Germline values: CDR1 SNHLY, CDR2 FYNNEI. V gave up 4 bases and J gave up 3 bases; unmatched junction bases: 8. The CDR3 nucleotides are TGTGCCAGCAGTGTCCGACAGGGAGAGTACACTGAAGCTTTCTTT. Translation: CASSVRQGEYTEAFF.

This chain connects TRBV2 to TRBJ1-3; D remains ambiguous. V was shortened by 4 bases and J by 5 bases, with 6 bases between the two germline ends. CDR1 and CDR2 (germline): SNHLY, FYNNEI. The CDR3 runs 12 residues. The CDR3 is CASSGSRNTIYF. The CDR3 region has the DNA TGTGCCAGCAGTGGAAGCCGAAACACCATATATTTT.

The V and J genes are TRBV4-1 and TRBJ1-5; possible D gene TRBD1, 6 bases. CDR1 is MGHRA and CDR2 is YSYEKL in the germline V gene. The CDR3 length is 17 residues. Trimming took 4 bases from V and 7 from J, leaving 23 bases between them. CDR3 bases: TGCGCCAGCAGCCGGGAGCAAAGTTTCGAGGGGGAGCAGCCCCAGCATTTT. This translates into CASSREQSFEGEQPQHF.

This rearrangement joins TRBV19 to TRBJ1-5; D not certain. CDR1 LNHDA and CDR2 SQIVND come from the germline V gene (reference sequence). The CDR3 spans 16 residues. V was shortened by 5 bases and J by 6 bases, with 20 bases between the two germline ends. The CDR3 DNA follows: TGTGCCAGTAGTGACAAGAAACTCCCCCTCCGTCAGCCCCAGCATTTT. Its translation is CASSDKKLPLRQPQHF.

Concerning this clone: This sample also contains other DNA sequences that code for the same CDR3. The chain combines TRBV10-2 with TRBJ2-3; either TRBD1 or TRBD2 may supply D (5 bases each). Trimming cost V 0 bases and J 4 bases, with 5 bases left between them. The germline gives CDR1 WSHSY, CDR2 SAAADI. The CDR3 contains 13 residues. The CDR3 DNA reads TGCGCCAGCAGTGAGTCGGGGGCAGATACGCAGTATTTT. Protein: CASSESGADTQYF.

The chain recombines TRBV2 with TRBJ1-2, with D perhaps matching TRBD1 (5 bases). In germline, CDR1 is SNHLY, CDR2 FYNNEI. The CDR3 spans 12 residues. The V end lost 6 bases, the J end lost 3 bases, and 8 bases lay between the germline ends. Here the CDR3 DNA reads TGTGCCAGCAGGGGGCAGGACTATGGCTACACCTTC. This translates into CASRGQDYGYTF. The variable domain in full, completed from reference TRBV2 and TRBJ1-2, reads EPEVTQTPSHQVTQMGQEVILRCVPISNHLYFYWYRQILGQKVEFLVSFYNNEISEKSEIFDDQFSVERPDGSNFTLKIRSTKLEDSAMYFCASRGQDYGYTFGSGTRLTVV.